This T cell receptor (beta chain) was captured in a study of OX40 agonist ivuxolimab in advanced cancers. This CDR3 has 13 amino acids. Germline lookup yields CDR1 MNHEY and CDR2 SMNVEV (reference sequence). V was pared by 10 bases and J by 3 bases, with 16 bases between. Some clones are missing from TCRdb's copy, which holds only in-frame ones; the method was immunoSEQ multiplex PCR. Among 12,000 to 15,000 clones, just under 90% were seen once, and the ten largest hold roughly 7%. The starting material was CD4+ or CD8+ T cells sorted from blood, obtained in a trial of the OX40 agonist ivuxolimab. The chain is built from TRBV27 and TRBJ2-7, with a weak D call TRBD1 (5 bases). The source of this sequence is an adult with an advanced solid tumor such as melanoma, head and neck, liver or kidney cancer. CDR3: CATHGATVYEQYF. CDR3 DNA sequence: TGTGCCACTCATGGGGCGACAGTCTACGAGCAGTACTTC.